This is a list of T cell receptor beta chains from one sample in a study of T cells expressing NK-cell markers. TCRdb reprocessed the 5' RACE reads and stores each CDR3 protein as one record, lacking DNA. The table for this sample gives approximately 550,000 distinct CDR3 sequences. Sequencing was performed on blood T cells: a sorted CD56 or NKG2C T cell subset, CD4+ or CD8+ T cells, or bulk PBMC T cells (not recorded which). These receptors were collected from a young man in good health. CDR3s include the opening cysteine and the closing phenylalanine or tryptophan.

v_gene: TRBV12-3/TRBV12-4; j_gene: TRBJ2-3; CDR3aa: CASSITSGPSTDTQYF
v_gene: TRBV2; j_gene: TRBJ2-7; CDR3aa: CASIMRGLSSYEQYF
v_gene: TRBV7-9; j_gene: TRBJ2-1; CDR3aa: CASSLVASGTSYNEQFF
v_gene: TRBV24-1; j_gene: TRBJ2-3; CDR3aa: CATSDLKDSTDTQYF
v_gene: TRBV20-1; j_gene: TRBJ2-2; CDR3aa: CSAGDSLGGELFF
v_gene: TRBV3-1; j_gene: TRBJ2-1; CDR3aa: CASRDRAGLDEQFF
v_gene: TRBV6-1; j_gene: TRBJ2-6; CDR3aa: CASSEQIRISGANVLTF
v_gene: TRBV7-2; j_gene: TRBJ2-6; CDR3aa: CASSPRRVSGANVLTF
v_gene: TRBV4-1; j_gene: TRBJ2-3; CDR3aa: CASSQGGTPDTQYF
v_gene: TRBV5-1; j_gene: TRBJ1-4; CDR3aa: CASSPGGVTNEKLFF
v_gene: TRBV5-1; j_gene: TRBJ1-4; CDR3aa: CASSGDRGRRKLFF
v_gene: TRBV5-1; j_gene: TRBJ2-3; CDR3aa: CASSVGLASTDTQYF
v_gene: TRBV10-3; j_gene: TRBJ2-2; CDR3aa: CAITRDYTGELFF
v_gene: TRBV18; j_gene: TRBJ1-2; CDR3aa: CASSPSVRELYGYTF
v_gene: TRBV4-2; j_gene: TRBJ2-2; CDR3aa: CASTHHQRENNGELFF
v_gene: TRBV2; j_gene: TRBJ2-1; CDR3aa: CASSAGRVRNNEQFF
v_gene: TRBV3-1; j_gene: TRBJ2-3; CDR3aa: CASSQVQSGREFTDTQYF
v_gene: TRBV7-3; j_gene: TRBJ2-3; CDR3aa: CASSLRTMKDTQYF
v_gene: TRBV6-5; j_gene: TRBJ2-4; CDR3aa: CASSYSIQGNIQYF
v_gene: TRBV12-3/TRBV12-4; j_gene: TRBJ1-5; CDR3aa: CASSLETVYQPQHF
v_gene: TRBV5-6; j_gene: TRBJ2-1; CDR3aa: CASSTGGPYNEQFF
v_gene: TRBV24-1; j_gene: TRBJ1-1; CDR3aa: CATRGIGDTEAFF